One and the same sample provided the 28 T cell receptor beta chains below, sequenced in a study of Graves' ophthalmopathy and Graves' hyperthyroidism. From RNA, the CDR3 regions of TCR beta chains were amplified and sequenced. Amplification began with first-round RT-PCR using HTBI primers, then second-round multiplex PCR was performed. MiXCR, applied by TCRdb to the multiplex PCR reads, yields one record per CDR3 protein. The sample includes about 620,000 distinct CDR3 sequences, about a fifth of them seen just once. The sequencing input was peripheral blood. All receptors come from a woman younger than 35 with stable Graves' hyperthyroidism. Some clones in this sample may be carry-over from other donors' samples.

Only a few counts were recorded for this clonotype. This chain joins TRBV4-3 and TRBJ2-5, with D possibly matching TRBD2 (5 bases). V was clipped by 1 base and J by 5 bases, with 11 bases between them. Germline V gene lookup returns CDR1 LGHNA and CDR2 YSLEER. This CDR3 spans 14 amino acids. CDR3 coding DNA: TGCGCCAGCAGCCAAGGATTGGGAGAGGAGACCCAGTACTTC. Translating it yields CASSQGLGEETQYF.

This clonotype was found many times. V is TRBV7-9 and J is TRBJ2-5, with 8 bases that match TRBD2. The CDR3 sequence is 16 residues long. Germline CDR1 and CDR2: SEHNR and FQNEAQ (reference sequence). The ends lost 5 bases at V and 4 bases at J; junction bases unmatched: 12. The CDR3 loop is CASSPPGVAGRETQYF. CDR3 bases: TGTGCCAGCAGCCCCCCGGGAGTAGCGGGACGAGAGACCCAGTACTTC. Full variable domain (remainder filled in from reference TRBV7-9 and TRBJ2-5): DTGVSQNPRHKITKRGQNVTFRCDPISEHNRLYWYRQTLGQGPEFLTYFQNEAQLEKSRLLSDRFSAERPKGSFSTLEIQRTEQGDSAMYLCASSPPGVAGRETQYFGPGTRLLVL.

In its sample, this clonotype was seen many times. The genes are TRBV29-1 and TRBJ2-7; TRBD1 matches at 7 bases. The germline gives CDR1 SQVTM, CDR2 ANQGSEA. Losses at the gene ends were 5 bases for V and 3 bases for J; bases not matched to a gene: 4. The CDR3 runs to 12 residues. For the CDR3, the DNA is TGCAGCGTTCTTGGGACAGTCTACGAGCAGTACTTC. Encoded protein: CSVLGTVYEQYF.

In its sample, this clonotype was seen once. The chain employs TRBV6-5 and TRBJ2-5; 9 bases map to TRBD1. The V and J ends lost 2 bases and 1 base, in that order; junction bases with no gene match: 2. Germline CDR1 and CDR2: MNHEY and SVGAGI. The CDR3 totals 15 residues. The CDR3 DNA sequence: TGTGCCAGCAGTTACACGGACAGGGGCCAAGAGACCCAGTACTTC. As protein: CASSYTDRGQETQYF.

V is TRBV2 and J is TRBJ1-5, with 7 bases aligning to TRBD1. CDR1 and CDR2 (germline): SNHLY, FYNNEI. The length of the CDR3 is 15 residues. V shed 4 bases and J 3 bases; nucleotides not matched to a gene: 6. The CDR3 protein is CASSVDRLANQPQHF. The CDR3 DNA reads TGTGCCAGCAGTGTGGACAGGCTGGCCAATCAGCCCCAGCATTTT.

This clonotype was detected only a few times. The V call is TRBV12-3 or TRBV12-4, the J call TRBJ2-7; D possibly matches TRBD1 or TRBD2 (5 bases each). Between the trimmed V and J ends, which lost 3 bases and 7 bases, there was a span of 19 bases. The CDR3 spans 15 residues. The CDR3 nucleotides are TGTGCCAGCAGTTTGAAGGGGCAGGGAGCGAAAGAGCAGTACTTC. This encodes CASSLKGQGAKEQYF.

A remark on this clonotype: Given a much more abundant clone one base away, this may be a read error. The chain joins TRBV6-1 to TRBJ1-2; the D is unclear. The CDR3 has 15 residues. Germline assignment: CDR1 MNHNS and CDR2 SASEGT. V dropped 6 bases and J dropped 3 bases, with 17 bases sitting between them. The CDR3 DNA reads TGTGCCAGCAGCCCCTACCTTAGAAGTGACTATGGCTACACCTTC. Amino acid sequence: CASSPYLRSDYGYTF.

This chain links TRBV2 with TRBJ2-2; D might be TRBD1 (6 bases). This CDR3 spans 14 amino acids. CDR1 and CDR2 from the germline V gene are SNHLY and FYNNEI. V lost 6 bases, J lost 1 base, and 9 bases lay in between. This CDR3 is CASSRTVNTGELFF. The CDR3 DNA sequence: TGTGCCAGCAGCAGGACAGTGAACACCGGGGAGCTGTTTTTT. The entire variable domain, with the rest obtained from reference TRBV2 and TRBJ2-2, is as follows: EPEVTQTPSHQVTQMGQEVILRCVPISNHLYFYWYRQILGQKVEFLVSFYNNEISEKSEIFDDQFSVERPDGSNFTLKIRSTKLEDSAMYFCASSRTVNTGELFFGEGSRLTVL.

This clonotype was picked up many times. This chain links TRBV20-1 with TRBJ1-2; D might be TRBD1 (6 bases). V dropped 7 bases and J dropped 4 bases, with 16 bases sitting between them. The CDR3 runs to 13 residues. Germline assignment: CDR1 DFQATT and CDR2 SNEGSKA (reference sequence). Here the CDR3 DNA reads TGCAGTGACCCGTCACAGGGAGGCTATGGCTACACCTTC. It encodes CSDPSQGGYGYTF.

This clonotype was detected ten times or more. The chain employs TRBV19 and TRBJ1-5, with D unclear. The CDR3 consists of 14 residues. Germline CDR1 LNHDA, CDR2 SQIVND (reference sequence). V lost 6 bases to trimming and J lost 2 bases, with 11 bases between them. The CDR3 coding sequence is TGTGCCAGTAGCCTCGGCCGGCGCAATCAGCCCCAGCATTTT. This codes for CASSLGRRNQPQHF. Using reference TRBV19 and TRBJ1-5 for the parts outside the CDR3, the full variable domain is DGGITQSPKYLFRKEGQNVTLSCEQNLNHDAMYWYRQDPGQGLRLIYYSQIVNDFQKGDIAEGYSVSREKKESFPLTVTSAQKNPTAFYLCASSLGRRNQPQHFGDGTRLSIL.

This clonotype has only a few counts. The V and J genes are TRBV18 and TRBJ2-4; D unclear. V was trimmed by 0 bases and J by 0 bases, leaving 6 bases between them. The CDR3 loop spans 15 amino acids. Germline V gene data show CDR1 as KGHSH and CDR2 as LQKENI. The CDR3 reads CASSPPGKAKNIQYF. For the CDR3, the DNA is TGTGCCAGCTCACCACCAGGAAAAGCCAAAAACATTCAGTACTTC.

In its sample, this clonotype was seen many times. This chain connects TRBV2 to TRBJ2-5; 15 bases fit TRBD2. Germline values: CDR1 SNHLY, CDR2 FYNNEI. CDR3 length: 16 amino acids. The V segment lost 7 bases and the J segment 4 bases; nucleotides outside the gene matches: 7. The chain's CDR3 is CASILGGLAGGETQYF. DNA for the CDR3: TGTGCCAGCATTCTAGGGGGACTAGCGGGAGGAGAGACCCAGTACTTC.

This rearrangement joins TRBV6-1 to TRBJ1-1, with a weak D call TRBD1 (5 bases). CDR1 and CDR2 from the germline V gene are MNHNS and SASEGT. The CDR3 is made up of 14 amino acids. Trimming stripped 5 bases from V and 1 base from J, with 11 bases between. CDR3 in DNA: TGTGCCAGCAGTAGATCGGGACCGAACACTGAAGCTTTCTTT. This encodes CASSRSGPNTEAFF.

This clonotype appeared many times. This chain uses TRBV29-1 with TRBJ2-7, with 7 bases identical to TRBD1. The junction had 10 bases not matched to a gene; V was cut back by 6 bases and J by 2 bases. The CDR3 spans 14 residues. The germline CDR1 and CDR2 sequences are SQVTM and ANQGSEA. In nucleotides, the CDR3 is TGCAGCGTAACAACAGGGGTTCGGGCCTACGAGCAGTACTTC. Amino acid sequence: CSVTTGVRAYEQYF.

This clonotype was seen ten or more times. The gene calls are TRBV20-1 and TRBJ1-5, with a weak D call TRBD1 (5 bases). The ends were cut back, 2 bases at V and 2 bases at J, with 13 bases in the middle. Germline-derived CDR1 and CDR2 are DFQATT and SNEGSKA (reference sequence). CDR3 size: 15 residues. The CDR3 bases are TGCAGTGCTAGACAGGGCGTTTTGGGCAATCAGCCCCAGCATTTT. Residues: CSARQGVLGNQPQHF.

There are many counts of this clonotype. The J gene is TRBJ2-5, the V gene TRBV6-5; TRBD1 aligns across 10 bases. The CDR3 covers 14 residues. Germline V CDR1 and CDR2: MNHEY, SVGAGI. Trimming took 10 bases from V and 3 from J; bases not matched to a gene: 8. CDR3 DNA: TGTGCCACTATGACAGGGGGCCGTAAAGAGACCCAGTACTTC. This translates into CATMTGGRKETQYF.

This clonotype was counted many times. The chain joins TRBV11-2 to TRBJ1-6; 7 nucleotides line up with TRBD1. The germline V gene has CDR1 SGHAT and CDR2 FQNNGV. V shed 0 bases, J shed 10 bases, and the junction held 6 bases outside the gene matches. The CDR3 runs 15 residues. CDR3 in DNA: TGTGCCAGCAGCTTAGATGGAGGGGGCTGGTCACCCCTCCACTTT. It is translated as CASSLDGGGWSPLHF.

Many counts were recorded for this clonotype. CDR3 loop: CASKSGGNTEAFF. The CDR3 DNA is TGTGCCAGCAAGAGTGGGGGAAACACTGAAGCTTTCTTT. The chain is built from TRBV6-5 and TRBJ1-1; D is perhaps TRBD1 (5 bases). Per the germline V gene, CDR1 is MNHEY and CDR2 is SVGAGI. Between the trimmed V and J ends, which lost 7 bases and 2 bases, there was a span of 11 bases. The CDR3 is 13 amino acids.

The rearrangement links TRBV19 to TRBJ1-5, with 7 bases that match TRBD1. CDR1 is LNHDA, CDR2 SQIVND, per germline (reference sequence). Trimming cost V 9 bases and J 1 base; bases outside gene matches: 9. The CDR3 is made up of 15 amino acids. The CDR3 nucleotides read TGTGCCAGCAGGATCCAGGGGGGCAGCAATCAGCCCCAGCATTTT. This translates into CASRIQGGSNQPQHF.

This clonotype was seen repeatedly, ten times or more. The rearrangement joins TRBV28 to TRBJ1-1; D is unresolved. Germline CDR1 reads MDHEN; CDR2 reads SYDVKM. The V end was cut by 5 bases, the J end by 3 bases, with 13 bases between. There are 14 residues in the CDR3. The CDR3 region has the DNA TGTGCCAGCAGTCGGACGGCCTCGGACACTGAAGCTTTCTTT. Its protein is CASSRTASDTEAFF. The full variable domain, completed using reference TRBV28 and TRBJ1-1, is DVKVTQSSRYLVKRTGEKVFLECVQDMDHENMFWYRQDPGLGLRLIYFSYDVKMKEKGDIPEGYSVSREKKERFSLILESASTNQTSMYLCASSRTASDTEAFFGQGTRLTVV.

The chain carries TRBV6-2 or TRBV6-3 and TRBJ1-4; D not certain. Trimming removed 6 bases from V and 0 bases from J, with 14 bases in between. CDR3 size: 16 residues. The germline V gene encodes CDR1 MNHEY and CDR2 SVGEGT. CDR3 in amino acids: CASRAPETSTNEKLFF. The DNA for the CDR3 is TGTGCCAGCAGAGCTCCGGAGACCTCAACTAATGAAAAACTGTTTTTT.

This clonotype was seen ten or more times. V and J are TRBV11-2 and TRBJ1-2; D is ambiguous. V shed 3 bases and J shed 0 bases, with 14 bases lying between them. Germline loops: CDR1 SGHAT, CDR2 FQNNGV. The CDR3 extends over 16 amino acids. In nucleotides, the CDR3 is TGTGCCAGCAGCTTTAGGAGTTCCATCACTAACTATGGCTACACCTTC. Protein sequence: CASSFRSSITNYGYTF.

This clonotype was seen more than once but under ten times. This sequence joins TRBV6-1 and TRBJ1-2, with D maybe TRBD1 (5 bases). Between the trimmed V and J ends, which lost 7 bases and 2 bases, there was a span of 11 bases. CDR3 length: 13 amino acids. CDR1 MNHNS and CDR2 SASEGT come from the germline V gene. The CDR3 loop is CASTPGTNYGYTF. The CDR3 DNA reads as TGTGCCAGCACCCCCGGGACGAACTATGGCTACACCTTC.

This clonotype came up many times. The CDR3 protein is CASTVPGAYYGYTF. The CDR3 nucleotides are TGTGCCAGCACCGTTCCCGGGGCTTACTATGGCTACACCTTC. The rearrangement uses TRBV27 and TRBJ1-2, with D maybe TRBD1 (5 bases). V was pared by 7 bases and J by 3 bases, with 15 bases between. This CDR3 is built from 14 residues. The V gene's germline CDR1 is MNHEY and CDR2 SMNVEV (reference sequence).

This clonotype was seen at least ten times. The chain uses TRBV7-2 and TRBJ2-4, with 7 bases identical to TRBD1. The CDR3 is 17 amino acids. Germline CDR1 and CDR2: SGHTA and FQGNSA. V trimming: 4 bases; J trimming: 0 bases; junction bases outside the gene matches: 9. The CDR3 DNA is TGTGCCAGCAGCTCCACGCGGACAGGACTAGCCAAAAACATTCAGTACTTC. Translating it yields CASSSTRTGLAKNIQYF. The whole variable domain, remainder taken from reference TRBV7-2 and TRBJ2-4, is GAGVSQSPSNKVTEKGKDVELRCDPISGHTALYWYRQSLGQGLEFLIYFQGNSAPDKSGLPSDRFSAERTGGSVSTLTIQRTQQEDSAVYLCASSSTRTGLAKNIQYFGAGTRLSVL.

Many counts were recorded for this clonotype. The rearrangement links TRBV7-2 to TRBJ1-5; D might be TRBD1 (6 bases). The CDR3 covers 15 residues. Per the germline V gene, CDR1 is SGHTA and CDR2 is FQGNSA. Trimming took 5 bases from V and 3 from J, leaving 14 bases between them. The CDR3 spells CASSEQGRDNQPQHF. The DNA for the CDR3 is TGTGCCAGCAGCGAACAGGGACGGGACAATCAGCCCCAGCATTTT.

About this clonotype: It may be a read error: a sequence one base away is much more abundant. The chain uses TRBV5-1 and TRBJ2-5, with 7 bases fitting TRBD2. The CDR3 has 15 amino acids. Germline V gene sequence: CDR1 SGHRS, CDR2 YFSETQ. The DNA for the CDR3 is TGCGCCAGCATCTTGGGCTCTAGCGGACAAGAGACCCAGTACTTC. It codes for CASILGSSGQETQYF.

To note about this clonotype: Sequence at one end of the junction differs from germline and may be a read error. The chain is built from TRBV11-2 and TRBJ2-5; 11 nucleotides match TRBD2. CDR3 length: 18 residues. Germline CDR1 reads SGHAT; CDR2 reads FQNNGV. Here the CDR3 DNA reads TGTGCCAGCGCCTTAGGAAGGGTAGCGGGAGGGCCGGGGGAGACCCAGGGCTTC. The encoded protein is CASALGRVAGGPGETQGF.